Listed below are T cell receptor beta chains from one sample, sequenced in a study of OX40 agonist ivuxolimab in advanced cancers. Generated by immunoSEQ multiplex PCR, the TCRdb table keeps only in-frame clones and is missing some. The sample lists approximately 43,000 clones, approximately 88% occurring once. Sequences were derived from CD4+ or CD8+ T cells sorted from blood, sampled in a trial of the OX40 agonist ivuxolimab. Receptors were obtained from an adult with an advanced solid tumor such as melanoma, head and neck, liver or kidney cancer. CDR3s include the opening cysteine and the closing phenylalanine or tryptophan. Fields, in order: J gene, D gene, clone size, V gene, CDR3 DNA, CDR3 protein. D genes are given only for firm matches. Not all rows give a size; the values are once, few, many and, for expanded clones, a class.

>TRBJ1-5|-|-|TRBV6-1
TGTGCCAGCAGTGAATATTTCAATCAGCCCCAGCATTTT
CASSEYFNQPQHF
>TRBJ1-1|TRBD1|once|TRBV5-6
TGTGCCAGCAGCGGACAGGGCTACACTGAAGCTTTCTTT
CASSGQGYTEAFF
>TRBJ2-7|TRBD1|-|TRBV10-3
TGTGCCATCAGTGAGTCTACAGGGGGCCTCGAGCAGTACTTC
CAISESTGGLEQYF
>TRBJ2-1|-|-|TRBV6-1
TGTGCCAGCAGTGGGGGTCGATTTCTGTACAATGAGCAGTTCTTC
CASSGGRFLYNEQFF
>TRBJ2-4|TRBD2|-|TRBV30
TGTGCCTGGAGTGGCCGACTAGCGGGGGTCTGGGACATTCAGTACTTC
CAWSGRLAGVWDIQYF
>TRBJ2-7|TRBD1|-|TRBV10-3
TGTGCCATCAGATTCGGGACAGGGGCCTACGAGCAGTACTTC
CAIRFGTGAYEQYF
>TRBJ1-1|TRBD1|-|TRBV18
TGTGCCAGCTCGCCTCAGGGGGGTAATGGGTACACTGAAGCTTTCTTT
CASSPQGGNGYTEAFF
>TRBJ2-2|-|-|TRBV9
TGTGCCAGCAGCGGACTGCGAGCCGGGCAGGGCGGGGAGCTGTTTTTT
CASSGLRAGQGGELFF
>TRBJ2-3|-|-|TRBV6-1
TGTGCCAGCAGTGGGGTGATGGTTGGCGATACGCAGTATTTT
CASSGVMVGDTQYF
>TRBJ1-2|-|-|TRBV7-2
TGTGCCAGCAGCTTCGCCGGGACCAAAGCGGGAGTGGATGGCTACACCTTC
CASSFAGTKAGVDGYTF
>TRBJ1-4|TRBD1|-|TRBV6-5
TGTGCCAGCAGTTACACCACAGGGGCGGATGAAAAACTGTTTTTT
CASSYTTGADEKLFF
>TRBJ2-7|TRBD2|-|TRBV15
TGTGCCACCAGCAGACCAAGGACTAGCGGCCCCTACGAGCAGTACTTC
CATSRPRTSGPYEQYF
>TRBJ1-1|-|-|TRBV7-2
TGTGCCAGCAGTAGACCGCGGGGTACCTCAAACACTGAAGCTTTCTTT
CASSRPRGTSNTEAFF
>TRBJ1-5|TRBD1|-|TRBV2
TGTGCCAGCACCCTAACAGGGGGGTCTCAGCCCCAGCATTTT
CASTLTGGSQPQHF
>TRBJ1-1|-|-|TRBV7-3
TGTGCCAGCAGCTCTGGGGCTACGACTGAAGCTTTCTTT
CASSSGATTEAFF
>TRBJ1-2|-|-|TRBV2
TGTGCCAGCTCCGAACAGGGTTCTATGGGCTACACCTTC
CASSEQGSMGYTF
>TRBJ2-1|-|-|TRBV7-3
TGTGCCAGCAGCGGCGGAGAGCTTCGGGGTGAGCAGTTCTTC
CASSGGELRGEQFF
>TRBJ1-2|-|-|TRBV11-2
TGTGCCAGCAGCCTCTCTGCTGGGGGTAGGGGTTATGGCTACACCTTC
CASSLSAGGRGYGYTF
>TRBJ1-1|-|-|TRBV2
TGTGCCAGCAGAATAGGACAGCCGATCACTGAAGCTTTCTTT
CASRIGQPITEAFF
>TRBJ2-7|TRBD2|-|TRBV5-4
TGTGCCAGCAGCTCGGGAATGCGCGGGGGGTCCTACGAGCAGTACTTC
CASSSGMRGGSYEQYF
>TRBJ2-3|-|-|TRBV5-1
TGCGCCAGCGCCCCCCGTCTGGGGAGTGCCGATACGCAGTATTTT
CASAPRLGSADTQYF
>TRBJ2-1|-|-|TRBV7-2
TGTGCCAGCAGCTTAGTCAGGGAAAAGCAGTTCTTC
CASSLVREKQFF
>TRBJ2-6|-|-|TRBV5-1
TGCGCCAGCAGAGACCCCTCTGGGGCCAACGTCCTGACTTTC
CASRDPSGANVLTF
>TRBJ1-4|-|-|TRBV9
TGTGCCAGCAGCCCGACAGACTATAATGAAAAACTGTTTTTT
CASSPTDYNEKLFF
>TRBJ1-4|-|-|TRBV5-1
TGCGCCAGCAGCTTGGACACAGTAAATGAAAAACTGTTTTTT
CASSLDTVNEKLFF
>TRBJ2-1|-|-|TRBV11-2
TGTGCCAGCAGCTTAGGGGGGCTCTCCTACAATGAGCAGTTCTTC
CASSLGGLSYNEQFF
>TRBJ2-7|TRBD1|-|TRBV7-2
TGTGCCAGCAGCCCCAACAGGGGTTACGCCCACGAGCAGTACTTC
CASSPNRGYAHEQYF
>TRBJ2-2|-|-|TRBV6-6
TGTGCCAGCAGTTGGAGGAACACCGGGGAGCTGTTTTTT
CASSWRNTGELFF
>TRBJ2-2|-|-|TRBV4-3
TGCGCCAGCAGCCAAGAAAGGACCCACACCGGGGAGCTGTTTTTT
CASSQERTHTGELFF
>TRBJ2-5|-|-|TRBV4-3
TGCGCCAGCAGCCAGCCCATTATACCCCAAGAGACCCAGTACTTC
CASSQPIIPQETQYF
>TRBJ2-7|-|-|TRBV6-6
TGTGCCAGCAGACCCCCCGGGACATACTCCTACGAGCAGTACTTC
CASRPPGTYSYEQYF
>TRBJ2-5|-|-|TRBV11-3
TGTGCCAGCAGCCCCGCGGTGCACGCAGAGACCCAGTACTTC
CASSPAVHAETQYF
>TRBJ2-3|TRBD2|-|TRBV6-7
TGTGCCAGCAGTTACCTACATAGACTAGCGGGGGGGGCAGATACGCAGTATTTT
CASSYLHRLAGGADTQYF
>TRBJ1-1|-|-|TRBV5-8
TGTGCCAGCAGCTTGTATGTCAGGGAAACCACTGAAGCTTTCTTT
CASSLYVRETTEAFF
>TRBJ2-5|-|-|TRBV7-6
TGTGCCAGCAGCTCAGGGGTGGGCCGAGAGACCCAGTACTTC
CASSSGVGRETQYF
>TRBJ2-1|TRBD1|-|TRBV4-1
TGCGCCAGCAGCCAAGATCAGAGGACAGGGGCCAATGAGCAGTTCTTC
CASSQDQRTGANEQFF
>TRBJ1-4|-|-|TRBV7-2
TGTGCCAGCAGCACCATGGGGGCTGCCGCAACTAATGAAAAACTGTTTTTT
CASSTMGAAATNEKLFF
>TRBJ2-7|-|-|TRBV25-1
TGTGCCAGCAGTGAAAACGCTTACGAGCAGTACTTC
CASSENAYEQYF
>TRBJ2-4|-|-|TRBV7-2
TGTGCCAGCAGCTTAGGTAACCAAAACATTCAGTACTTC
CASSLGNQNIQYF
>TRBJ1-2|-|-|TRBV5-1
TGCGCCAGCAGCGAGGACGGCGGAGCCGGTAGGAGGGCCACCTTC
CASSEDGGAGRRATF
>TRBJ2-6|-|-|TRBV7-2
TGTGCCAGCAGCTTGGCTGGGGCCAACGTCCTGACTTTC
CASSLAGANVLTF
>TRBJ2-1|-|-|TRBV7-6
TGTGCCAGCAGCCCAAGATACAGGGCGACCGGTTACAATGAGCAGTTCTTC
CASSPRYRATGYNEQFF
>TRBJ1-1|TRBD1|-|TRBV30
TGTGCCTGGAGTGTCAAGGGGGCGAGCACTGAAGCTTTCTTT
CAWSVKGASTEAFF
>TRBJ2-7|-|-|TRBV5-1
TGCGCCAGCACCCCCGGTTTGAGGGATAGCTCCTACGAGCAGTACTTC
CASTPGLRDSSYEQYF
>TRBJ1-1|-|-|TRBV5-1
TGCGCCAGCAGCTTGTTTCAGGGACAGAACACTGAAGCTTTCTTT
CASSLFQGQNTEAFF